This entry concerns a single T cell receptor (beta chain). How the authors handled the data: Estimated nucleated cell counts came from reference gene primer amplification. TCRdb's table, derived via immunoSEQ multiplex PCR, lists solely in-frame clones and lacks some. V, J and clone size are those of that table, while D and trimming were read from the DNA. The sample includes about 250,000 clones, nearly 90% of them seen just once. The sample is drawn from a study of blood T cell repertoires in COVID-19. Turning to the study itself: Samples of COVID-19 (acute and convalescent) were obtained from the United States, Italy and Spain. PBMCs, B-cell-depleted T cells, or T cells provided the cDNA or gDNA that made up the material.

There are 15 residues in the CDR3. Trimming took 2 bases from V and 1 from J; bases not matched to a gene: 3. The germline CDR1 and CDR2 sequences are KGHSH and LQKENI. V and J are TRBV18 and TRBJ1-1; 8 nucleotides match TRBD1. The sample comprised peripheral blood. This clonotype was sampled from a man aged 18 to 30 with active or convalescent COVID-19. CDR3 nucleotide sequence: TGTGCCAGCTCACCAGCCCAGGGGGCGAACACTGAAGCTTTCTTT. This gives the protein CASSPAQGANTEAFF.